Sequencing of this TCR beta chain was carried out in a study of T-cell reconstitution after alpha-beta-depleted transplantation in children. Germline V gene data show CDR1 as SGHRS and CDR2 as YFSETQ. The CDR3 is made up of 16 amino acids. Trimming took off 0 bases at V and 4 bases at J, with 15 bases between the two ends. Construction of the TCRbeta library involved unique molecular identifiers. Each CDR3 protein is one row after TCRdb ran MiXCR on the PCR reads. Among over 550,000 distinct CDR3 sequences listed, about 10% were seen once. This clonotype was recorded many times. The receptor's source is a human donor who donated a stem cell graft to a child with acute myeloid leukemia. The genes are TRBV5-1 and TRBJ2-3; D perhaps matches TRBD2 (6 bases). Sequencing was performed on PBMCs from the stem cell graft donor, taken from the stem cell graft. CDR3 amino acids: CASSLGASARPDTQYF. The CDR3 bases are TGCGCCAGCAGCTTGGGGGCTAGCGCCCGCCCAGATACGCAGTATTTT.